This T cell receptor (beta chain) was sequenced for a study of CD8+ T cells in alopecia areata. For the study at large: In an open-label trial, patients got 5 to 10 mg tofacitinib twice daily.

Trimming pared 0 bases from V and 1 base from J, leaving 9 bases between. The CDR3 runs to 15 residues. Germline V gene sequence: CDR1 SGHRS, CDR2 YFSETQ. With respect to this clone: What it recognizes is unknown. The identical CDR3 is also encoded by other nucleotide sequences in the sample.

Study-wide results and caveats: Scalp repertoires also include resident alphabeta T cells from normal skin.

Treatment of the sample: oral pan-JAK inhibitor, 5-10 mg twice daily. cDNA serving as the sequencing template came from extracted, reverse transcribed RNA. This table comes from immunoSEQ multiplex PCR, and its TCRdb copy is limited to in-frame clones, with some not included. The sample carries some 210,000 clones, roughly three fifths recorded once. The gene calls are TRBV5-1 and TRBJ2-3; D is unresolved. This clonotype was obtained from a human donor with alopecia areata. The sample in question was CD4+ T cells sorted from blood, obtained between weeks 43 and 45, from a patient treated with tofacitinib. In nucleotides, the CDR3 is TGCGCCAGCAGCTTGGCTGGGGTTGGCACAGATACGCAGTATTTT. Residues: CASSLAGVGTDTQYF.